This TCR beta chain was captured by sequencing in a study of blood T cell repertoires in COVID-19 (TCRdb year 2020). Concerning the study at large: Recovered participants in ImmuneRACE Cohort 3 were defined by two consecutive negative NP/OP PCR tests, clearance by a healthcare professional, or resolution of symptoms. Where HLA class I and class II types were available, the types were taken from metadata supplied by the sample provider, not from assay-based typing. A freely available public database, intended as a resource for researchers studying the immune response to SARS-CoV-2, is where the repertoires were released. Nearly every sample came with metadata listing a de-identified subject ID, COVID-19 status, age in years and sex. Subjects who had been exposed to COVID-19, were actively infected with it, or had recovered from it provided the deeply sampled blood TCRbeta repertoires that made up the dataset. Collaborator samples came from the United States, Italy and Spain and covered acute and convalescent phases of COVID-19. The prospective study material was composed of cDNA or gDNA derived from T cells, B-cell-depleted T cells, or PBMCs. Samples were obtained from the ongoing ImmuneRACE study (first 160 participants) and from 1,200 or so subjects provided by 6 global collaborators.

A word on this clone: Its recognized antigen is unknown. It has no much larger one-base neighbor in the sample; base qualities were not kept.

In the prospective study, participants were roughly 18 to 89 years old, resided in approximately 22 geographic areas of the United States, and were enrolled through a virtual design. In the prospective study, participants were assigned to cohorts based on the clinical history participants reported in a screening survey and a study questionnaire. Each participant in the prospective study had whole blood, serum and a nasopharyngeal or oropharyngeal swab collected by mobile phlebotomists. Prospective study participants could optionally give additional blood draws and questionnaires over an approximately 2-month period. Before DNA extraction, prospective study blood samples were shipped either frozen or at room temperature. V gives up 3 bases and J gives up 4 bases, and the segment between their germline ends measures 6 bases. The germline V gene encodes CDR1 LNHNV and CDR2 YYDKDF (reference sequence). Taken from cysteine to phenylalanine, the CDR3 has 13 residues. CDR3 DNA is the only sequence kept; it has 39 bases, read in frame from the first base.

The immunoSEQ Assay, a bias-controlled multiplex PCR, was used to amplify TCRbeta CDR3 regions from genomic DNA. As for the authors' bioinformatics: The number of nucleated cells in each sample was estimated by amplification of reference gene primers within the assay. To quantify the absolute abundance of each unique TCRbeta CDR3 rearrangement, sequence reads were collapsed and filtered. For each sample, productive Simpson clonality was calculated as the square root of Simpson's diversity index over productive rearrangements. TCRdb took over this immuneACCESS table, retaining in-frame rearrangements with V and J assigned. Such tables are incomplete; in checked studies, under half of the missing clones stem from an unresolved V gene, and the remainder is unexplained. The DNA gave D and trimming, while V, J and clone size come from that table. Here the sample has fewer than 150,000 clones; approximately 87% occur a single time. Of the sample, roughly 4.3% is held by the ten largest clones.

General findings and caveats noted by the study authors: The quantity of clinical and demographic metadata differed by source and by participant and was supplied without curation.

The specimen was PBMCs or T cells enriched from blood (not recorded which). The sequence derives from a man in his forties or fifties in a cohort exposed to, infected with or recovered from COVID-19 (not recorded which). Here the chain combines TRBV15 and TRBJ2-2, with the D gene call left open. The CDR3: CATSRKATGELFF. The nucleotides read TGTGCCACCAGCAGGAAAGCCACCGGGGAGCTGTTTTTT. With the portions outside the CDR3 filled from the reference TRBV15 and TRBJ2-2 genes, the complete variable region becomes DAMVIQNPRYQVTQFGKPVTLSCSQTLNHNVMYWYQQKSSQAPKLLFHYYDKDFNNEADTPDNFQSRRPNTSFCFLDIRSPGLGDTAMYLCATSRKATGELFFGEGSRLTVL.